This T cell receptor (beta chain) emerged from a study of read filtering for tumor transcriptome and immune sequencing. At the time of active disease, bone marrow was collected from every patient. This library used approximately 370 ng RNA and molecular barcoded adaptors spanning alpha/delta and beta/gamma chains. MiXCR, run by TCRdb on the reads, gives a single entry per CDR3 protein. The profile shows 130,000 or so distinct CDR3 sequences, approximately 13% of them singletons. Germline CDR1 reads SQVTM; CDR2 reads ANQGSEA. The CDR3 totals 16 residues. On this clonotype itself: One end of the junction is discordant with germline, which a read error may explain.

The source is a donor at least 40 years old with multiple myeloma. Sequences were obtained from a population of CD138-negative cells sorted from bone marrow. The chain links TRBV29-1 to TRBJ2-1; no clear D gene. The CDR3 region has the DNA TGCAGCGTTGCGAGTTTAGAGAGTCGGACCTACAATGAGCAGTCCTTC. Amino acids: CSVASLESRTYNEQSF.